This TCR beta chain was obtained from a study of CD8 T cells in ankylosing spondylitis. TCRdb used MiXCR to reprocess the 5' RACE reads, holding one entry per CDR3 protein. The table shows 700,000 or so distinct CDR3 sequences, with around 20% occurring only once. The V gene lost 0 bases and the J gene lost 9 bases, with 10 bases spanning the gap. Germline assignment: CDR1 SGHRS and CDR2 YFSETQ. The CDR3 covers 14 residues. General study results and limits: Enrichment of disease-linked clones was reportedly significant in matched ankylosing spondylitis synovial fluid. There was a TCR beta motif, made of roughly eight highly homologous variants, that appeared characteristic of ankylosing spondylitis blood. A CD8+ phenotype characterized the disease-linked clones, which were relatively rare in peripheral blood. Several of the motif variants were reported before in synovial fluid and blood from reactive arthritis.

The table lists this clonotype with a few counts. Its matching antigen is unknown. The source of this sequence is a male donor with ankylosing spondylitis. The chain joins TRBV5-1 to TRBJ1-6; perhaps TRBD1 as D (5 bases). Material: blood, either unsorted or a sorted T cell fraction (not recorded which). This CDR3 is CASSLAGRGSPLHF. The CDR3 bases are TGCGCCAGCAGCTTGGCAGGGAGGGGTTCACCCCTCCACTTT.